This TCR beta chain was documented in a study of long-term antiretroviral therapy in people with HIV. Study results and limitations: Dominating the repertoire at all time points were the clones that expanded before ART. The study found narrower CDR3 length ranges in HIV repertoires than in controls.

As for this clone: Its matching antigen is unknown.

Trimming removed 7 bases at V and 5 bases at J, with 6 bases between. The CDR3 totals 11 residues. CDR1 and CDR2 (germline): MDHEN, SYDVKM. The authors ran the immunoSEQ assay, v3.0, at survey level. Repertoires were generated with immunoSEQ multiplex PCR, while TCRdb's copy carries only in-frame clones and drops some. The sample gives roughly 45,000 clones, around 80% of which show up once; roughly 3% is in the top ten. No donor had fewer than one pre-ART PBMC sample or fewer than two post-ART PBMC samples. Before DNA extraction, roughly 1-11 million cryopreserved PBMC were held in the samples. The source was unsorted PBMCs, collected 0.8 years after starting antiretroviral therapy. The source of this sequence is a woman aged 18-29 years with HIV. The genes are TRBV28 and TRBJ2-1; D gene uncertain. CDR3 DNA sequence: TGTGCCAGCATTTTCCACAATGAGCAGTTCTTC. Its translation is CASIFHNEQFF.